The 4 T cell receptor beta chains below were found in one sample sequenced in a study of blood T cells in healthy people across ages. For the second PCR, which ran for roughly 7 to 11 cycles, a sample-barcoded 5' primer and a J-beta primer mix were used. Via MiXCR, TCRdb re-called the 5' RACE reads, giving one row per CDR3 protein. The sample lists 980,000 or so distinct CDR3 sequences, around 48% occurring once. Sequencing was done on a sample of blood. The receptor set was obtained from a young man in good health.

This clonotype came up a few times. CDR3 sequence: CASSLSKGVGQETQYF. CDR3 nucleotide sequence: TGTGCCAGCAGCTTATCCAAGGGGGTTGGGCAAGAGACCCAGTACTTC. The chain combines TRBV7-6 with TRBJ2-5; possibly TRBD1 for D (6 bases). The V gene lost 2 bases and the J gene lost 2 bases, with 15 bases spanning the gap. Looked up from germline, CDR1 is SGHVS and CDR2 is FNYEAQ. This CDR3 is 16 amino acids long.

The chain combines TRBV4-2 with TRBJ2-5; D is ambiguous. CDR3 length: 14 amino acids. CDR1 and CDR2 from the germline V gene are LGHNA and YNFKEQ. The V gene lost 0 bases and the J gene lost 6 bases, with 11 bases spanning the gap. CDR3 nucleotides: TGTGCCAGCAGCCAAGAAAGACTGGCGAAGACCCAGTACTTC. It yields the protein CASSQERLAKTQYF.

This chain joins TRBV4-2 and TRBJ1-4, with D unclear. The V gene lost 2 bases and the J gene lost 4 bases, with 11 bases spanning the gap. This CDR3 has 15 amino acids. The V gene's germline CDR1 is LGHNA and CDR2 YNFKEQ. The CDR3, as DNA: TGTGCCAGCAGCCAAAAGGGCGGTGTTAATGAAAAACTGTTTTTT. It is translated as CASSQKGGVNEKLFF.

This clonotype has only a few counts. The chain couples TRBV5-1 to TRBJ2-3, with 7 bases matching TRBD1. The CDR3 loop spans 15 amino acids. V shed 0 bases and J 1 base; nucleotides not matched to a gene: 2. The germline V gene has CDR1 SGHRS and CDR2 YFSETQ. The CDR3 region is CASSLDGQGTDTQYF. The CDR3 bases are TGCGCCAGCAGCTTGGATGGACAGGGCACAGATACGCAGTATTTT.